The 10 T cell receptor beta chains presented below share a single source sample, sequenced in a study of beta chain features in type 1 diabetes. Expressed TCRB transcripts were sequenced because the entire RNA isolate underwent reverse transcription. Here immunoSEQ multiplex PCR was the method, and the copy in TCRdb shows in-frame clones only, minus some. This sample carries approximately 340,000 clones, approximately 16% of them seen once, and the ten largest clones take about 0.019%. Input material: naive CD4+ T cells from blood. The source is a woman between 18 and 29 years old in good health.

Only a few counts were recorded for this clone. The chain carries TRBV15 and TRBJ2-1, with a weak D call TRBD1 (6 bases). Germline CDR1 reads LNHNV; CDR2 reads YYDKDF (reference sequence). V lost 5 bases and J lost 4, with 30 bases in between. There are 20 residues in the CDR3. This CDR3 is CATSRRTVSALAPRYNEQFF. The CDR3 region has the DNA TGTGCCACCAGCCGTAGGACAGTTTCGGCATTGGCCCCCAGATACAATGAGCAGTTCTTC.

The rearrangement joins TRBV2 to TRBJ1-5; a possible D gene is TRBD1 (6 bases). V was clipped by 3 bases and J by 3 bases, with 9 bases between them. There are 14 residues in the CDR3. Germline V gene sequence: CDR1 SNHLY, CDR2 FYNNEI. The CDR3 region has the DNA TGTGCCAGCAGTGATGGGGACAACAATCAGCCCCAGCATTTT. It encodes CASSDGDNNQPQHF.

The chain uses TRBV7-3 and TRBJ1-2; D unclear. From germline, CDR1 is SGHTA and CDR2 FQGTGA. CDR3 size: 14 residues. V was pared by 5 bases and J by 4 bases, with 14 bases between. The CDR3 nucleotides read TGTGCCAGCAGCCCACTCGACACCCTCTATGGCTACACCTTC. It specifies CASSPLDTLYGYTF.

The rearrangement links TRBV29-1 to TRBJ1-2; maybe TRBD1 (5 bases). Germline CDR1 is SQVTM and CDR2 is ANQGSEA. Trimming removed 3 bases at V and 2 bases at J, with 10 bases between. The CDR3 has 13 residues. The CDR3 nucleotides are TGCAGCGTTGAGGGGGGAGGGAACTATGGCTACACCTTC. It specifies CSVEGGGNYGYTF. Based on the CDR3 plus reference TRBV29-1 and TRBJ1-2, the full variable domain is SAVISQKPSRDICQRGTSLTIQCQVDSQVTMMFWYRQQPGQSLTLIATANQGSEATYESGFVIDKFPISRPNLTFSTLTVSNMSPEDSSIYLCSVEGGGNYGYTFGSGTRLTVV.

The chain couples TRBV2 to TRBJ1-1; D remains unclear. Germline-derived CDR1 and CDR2 are SNHLY and FYNNEI. V lost 6 bases and J 4 bases, leaving 9 bases between the germline ends. This CDR3 contains 12 residues. CDR3 loop: CASRRDATEAFF. CDR3 nucleotides: TGTGCCAGCAGGCGGGATGCCACTGAAGCTTTCTTT.

For this clone: An end of the junction does not agree with germline; a read error may underlie this. The chain has TRBV4-3 and TRBJ2-1, with 14 bases matching TRBD2. CDR1 is LGHNA, CDR2 YSLEER, per germline. The CDR3 is made up of 16 amino acids. The CDR3 nucleotides are TGCGCCAGCAGCCAAAGTCCCGGGACTAGCGGGAGTAGTAAGGTCTTC. Translated, it gives CASSQSPGTSGSSKVF.

Only a few counts were recorded for this clone. V gene TRBV4-3 combines with J gene TRBJ1-3; D might be TRBD1 (5 bases). CDR3 size: 15 residues. Germline loops: CDR1 LGHNA, CDR2 YSLEER. Trimming took off 1 base at V and 2 bases at J, with 9 bases between the two ends. The CDR3 bases are TGCGCCAGCAGCCAAGGACGGGGGGCTGGAAACACCATATATTTT. This codes for CASSQGRGAGNTIYF.

As DNA, the CDR3 is TGCAGCGTTGAAAATGAAGGTGCTAGGTTTAATGAGCAGTTCTTC. Amino acid sequence: CSVENEGARFNEQFF. The chain carries TRBV29-1 and TRBJ2-1, with D unresolved. Germline CDR1 SQVTM, CDR2 ANQGSEA. The CDR3 is 15 amino acids. Deletions cut 2 bases from V and 7 bases from J, with 18 bases between.

This clone turned up a few times. The chain has TRBV4-3 and TRBJ2-4; possibly TRBD2 for D (5 bases). This CDR3 is 15 amino acids long. The germline V and J ends were trimmed by 2 bases and 4 bases, with 12 bases remaining between them. In germline, CDR1 is LGHNA, CDR2 YSLEER. The CDR3 coding sequence is TGCGCCAGCAGCCAACGAGTTAGGGAGAAAAACATTCAGTACTTC. It is translated as CASSQRVREKNIQYF.

Only a few counts were recorded for this clone. CDR3 bases: TGTGCCAGCAGTTTTCGGTATGGCTACACCTTC. Translating it yields CASSFRYGYTF. This chain connects TRBV28 to TRBJ1-2; D remains unclear. Germline CDR1 and CDR2: MDHEN and SYDVKM. The CDR3 runs 11 residues. Trimming took 3 bases from V and 5 from J, leaving 4 bases between them.